This TCR beta chain was retrieved from a study of pediatric ulcerative colitis. Findings of the study overall: Total lymphocyte DNA, not sorted subsets, was the template. No controls had the two rectal clonotypes shared by ulcerative colitis patients.

The assay was run at survey level. Some clones are missing from TCRdb's copy, which holds only in-frame ones; the method was immunoSEQ multiplex PCR. The table lists about 36,000 clones, less than 90% of them singletons, with 20% to 25% in the top ten. Germline V gives CDR1 SGHTA, CDR2 FQGNSA. Trimming shortened V by 5 bases and J by 5 bases, and 13 bases separated the two germline ends. The CDR3 has 13 amino acids. Points on this clone: Its antigen is as yet unknown.

Before the diagnostic colonoscopy, ulcerative colitis patients were free of immunosuppressive medication. The source of this sequence is a girl under 18 with moderate ulcerative colitis. The chain carries TRBV7-2 and TRBJ2-7; possible D gene TRBD1, 6 bases. The sequenced material came from blood. CDR3 in DNA: TGTGCCAGCAGCCATTACAGGGCGCACGAGCAGTACTTC. This encodes CASSHYRAHEQYF.